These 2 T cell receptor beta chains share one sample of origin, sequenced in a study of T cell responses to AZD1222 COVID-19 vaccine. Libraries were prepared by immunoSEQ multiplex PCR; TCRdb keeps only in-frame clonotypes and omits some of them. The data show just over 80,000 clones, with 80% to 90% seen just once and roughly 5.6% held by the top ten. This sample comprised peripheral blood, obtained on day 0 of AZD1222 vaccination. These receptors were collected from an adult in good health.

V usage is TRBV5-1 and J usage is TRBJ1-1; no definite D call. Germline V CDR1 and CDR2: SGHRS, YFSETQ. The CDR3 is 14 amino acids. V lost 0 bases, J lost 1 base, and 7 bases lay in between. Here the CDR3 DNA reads TGCGCCAGCAGCTTGGGGACCTCGAACACTGAAGCTTTCTTT. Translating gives CASSLGTSNTEAFF.

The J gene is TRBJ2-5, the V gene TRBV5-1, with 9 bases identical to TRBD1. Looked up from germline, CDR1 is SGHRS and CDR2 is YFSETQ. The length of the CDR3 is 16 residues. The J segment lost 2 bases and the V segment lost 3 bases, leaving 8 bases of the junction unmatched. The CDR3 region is CASSSPLGTGQETQYF. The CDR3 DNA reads TGCGCCAGCAGCTCCCCCCTCGGGACAGGGCAAGAGACCCAGTACTTC.